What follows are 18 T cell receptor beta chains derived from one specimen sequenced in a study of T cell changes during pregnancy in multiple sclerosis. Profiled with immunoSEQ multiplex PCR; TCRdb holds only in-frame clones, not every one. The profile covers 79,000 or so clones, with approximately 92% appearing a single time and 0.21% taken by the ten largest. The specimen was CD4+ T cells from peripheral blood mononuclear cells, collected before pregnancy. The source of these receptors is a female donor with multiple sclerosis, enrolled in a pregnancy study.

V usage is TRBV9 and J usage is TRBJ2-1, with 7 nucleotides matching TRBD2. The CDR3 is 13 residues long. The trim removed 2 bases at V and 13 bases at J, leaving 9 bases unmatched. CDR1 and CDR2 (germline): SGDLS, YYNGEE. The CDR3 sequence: CASSVGGTDSQFF. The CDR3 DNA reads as TGTGCCAGCAGCGTGGGGGGGACGGACTCCCAGTTCTTC.

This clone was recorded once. CDR3 bases: TGTGCCAGCAGTGCCGGGACAGAAGGGGGCTACACCTTC. As protein: CASSAGTEGGYTF. J is TRBJ1-2 and V is TRBV2, with 7 bases lining up with TRBD1. The CDR3 runs to 13 residues. The junction had 7 bases not matched to a gene; V was cut back by 4 bases and J by 8 bases. Germline CDR1 and CDR2: SNHLY and FYNNEI.

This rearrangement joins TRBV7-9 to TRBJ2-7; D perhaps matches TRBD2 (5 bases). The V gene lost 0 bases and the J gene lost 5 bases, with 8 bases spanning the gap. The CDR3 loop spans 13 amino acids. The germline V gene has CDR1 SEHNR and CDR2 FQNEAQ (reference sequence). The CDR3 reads CASSLAEGHEQYF. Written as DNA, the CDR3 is TGTGCCAGCAGCTTAGCTGAGGGCCACGAGCAGTACTTC.

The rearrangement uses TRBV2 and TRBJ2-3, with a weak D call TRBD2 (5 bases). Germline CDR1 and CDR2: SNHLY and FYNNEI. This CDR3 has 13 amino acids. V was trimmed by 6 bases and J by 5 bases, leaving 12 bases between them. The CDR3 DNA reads TGTGCCAGCAGGGCTGACGCGGGAGATACGCAGTATTTT. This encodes CASRADAGDTQYF.

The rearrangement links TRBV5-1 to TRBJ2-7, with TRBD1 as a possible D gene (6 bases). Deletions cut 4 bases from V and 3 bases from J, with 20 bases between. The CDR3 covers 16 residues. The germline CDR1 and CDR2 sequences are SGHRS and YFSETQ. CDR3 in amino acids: CASSESGTPSLYEQYF. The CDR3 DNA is TGCGCCAGCAGCGAATCCGGGACACCCTCCCTCTACGAGCAGTACTTC.

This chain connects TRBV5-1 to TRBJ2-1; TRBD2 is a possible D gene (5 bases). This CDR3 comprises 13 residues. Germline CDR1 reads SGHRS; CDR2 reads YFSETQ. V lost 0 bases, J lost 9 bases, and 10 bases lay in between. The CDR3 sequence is CASSLGTAGEQFF. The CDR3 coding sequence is TGCGCCAGCAGCTTGGGGACCGCGGGTGAGCAGTTCTTC.

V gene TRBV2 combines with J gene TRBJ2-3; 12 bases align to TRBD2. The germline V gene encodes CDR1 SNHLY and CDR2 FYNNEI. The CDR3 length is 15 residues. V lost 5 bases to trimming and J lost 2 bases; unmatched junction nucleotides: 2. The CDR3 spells CASSRLAGATDTQYF. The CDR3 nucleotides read TGTGCCAGCAGTAGACTAGCGGGGGCCACAGATACGCAGTATTTT.

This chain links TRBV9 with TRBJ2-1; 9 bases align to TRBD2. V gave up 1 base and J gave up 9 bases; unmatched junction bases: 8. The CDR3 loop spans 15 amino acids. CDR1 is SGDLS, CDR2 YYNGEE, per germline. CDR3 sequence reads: CASSVSREGRGEQFF. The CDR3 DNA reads TGTGCCAGCAGCGTATCGCGGGAGGGCCGGGGTGAGCAGTTCTTC. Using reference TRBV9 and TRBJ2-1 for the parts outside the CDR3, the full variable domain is DSGVTQTPKHLITATGQRVTLRCSPRSGDLSVYWYQQSLDQGLQFLIQYYNGEERAKGNILERFSAQQFPDLHSELNLSSLELGDSALYFCASSVSREGRGEQFFGPGTRLTVL.

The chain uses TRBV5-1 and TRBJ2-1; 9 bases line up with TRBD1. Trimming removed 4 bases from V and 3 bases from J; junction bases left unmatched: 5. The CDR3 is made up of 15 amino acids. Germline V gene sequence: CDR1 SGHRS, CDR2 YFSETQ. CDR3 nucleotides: TGCGCCAGCAGCGCTGGGACAGGGAGCTACAATGAGCAGTTCTTC. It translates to CASSAGTGSYNEQFF. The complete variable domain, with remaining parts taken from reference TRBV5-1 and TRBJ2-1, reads KAGVTQTPRYLIKTRGQQVTLSCSPISGHRSVSWYQQTPGQGLQFLFEYFSETQRNKGNFPGRFSGRQFSNSRSEMNVSTLELGDSALYLCASSAGTGSYNEQFFGPGTRLTVL.

This chain's CDR3 is CSVETGGSEKLFF. In nucleotides, the CDR3 is TGCAGCGTTGAGACAGGGGGGAGTGAAAAACTGTTTTTT. This chain connects TRBV29-1 to TRBJ1-4, with 9 bases fitting TRBD1. CDR1 and CDR2 from the germline V gene are SQVTM and ANQGSEA. The V and J ends lost 3 bases and 7 bases, in that order; junction bases with no gene match: 3. The CDR3 totals 13 residues.

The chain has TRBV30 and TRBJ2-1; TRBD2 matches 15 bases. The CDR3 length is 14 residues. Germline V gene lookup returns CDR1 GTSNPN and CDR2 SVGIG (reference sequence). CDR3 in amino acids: CARTSGRAYNEQFF. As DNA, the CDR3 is TGTGCTCGGACTAGCGGGAGGGCCTACAATGAGCAGTTCTTC.

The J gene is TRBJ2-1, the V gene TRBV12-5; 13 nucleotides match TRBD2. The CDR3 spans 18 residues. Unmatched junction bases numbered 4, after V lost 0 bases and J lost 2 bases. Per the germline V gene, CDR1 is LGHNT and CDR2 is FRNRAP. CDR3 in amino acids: CASGLVGLAGNPYNEQFF. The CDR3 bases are TGTGCTAGTGGTTTGGTGGGACTAGCGGGAAACCCCTACAATGAGCAGTTCTTC.

The CDR3 is CASSLEGAQGSYGYTF. CDR3 coding DNA: TGCGCCAGCAGCTTGGAGGGTGCACAGGGGTCCTATGGCTACACCTTC. The chain employs TRBV5-1 and TRBJ1-2, with 7 nucleotides matching TRBD1. Germline-derived CDR1 and CDR2 are SGHRS and YFSETQ. Trimming at V came to 0 bases and at J to 4 bases, leaving 9 bases not matched to a gene. The CDR3 runs 16 residues.

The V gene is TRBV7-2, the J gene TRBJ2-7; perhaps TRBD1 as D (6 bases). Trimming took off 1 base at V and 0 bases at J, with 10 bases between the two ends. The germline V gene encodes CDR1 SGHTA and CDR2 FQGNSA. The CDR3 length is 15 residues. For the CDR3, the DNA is TGTGCCAGCAGCTTAGTGGGGGACACCTCCTACGAGCAGTACTTC. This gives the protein CASSLVGDTSYEQYF.

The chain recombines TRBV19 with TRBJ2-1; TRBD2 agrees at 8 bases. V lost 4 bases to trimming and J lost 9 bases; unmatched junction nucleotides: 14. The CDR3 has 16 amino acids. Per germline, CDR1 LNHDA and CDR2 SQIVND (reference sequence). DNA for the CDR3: TGTGCCAGTAGTAAGATGGGACTAGACACCTTTAGTGAGCAGTTCTTC. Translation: CASSKMGLDTFSEQFF.

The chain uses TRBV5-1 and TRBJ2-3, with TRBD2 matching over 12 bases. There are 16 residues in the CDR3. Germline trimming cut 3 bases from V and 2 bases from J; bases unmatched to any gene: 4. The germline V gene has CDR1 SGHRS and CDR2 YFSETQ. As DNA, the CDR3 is TGCGCCAGCAGCTCTAGACTAGCGGGGGACACAGATACGCAGTATTTT. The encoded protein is CASSSRLAGDTDTQYF.

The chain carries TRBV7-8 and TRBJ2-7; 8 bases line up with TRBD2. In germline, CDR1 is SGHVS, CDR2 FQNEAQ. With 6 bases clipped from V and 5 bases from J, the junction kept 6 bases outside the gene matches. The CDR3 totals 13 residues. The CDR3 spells CASRTGGRDEQYF. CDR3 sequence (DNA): TGTGCCAGCAGGACGGGGGGGCGGGACGAGCAGTACTTC.

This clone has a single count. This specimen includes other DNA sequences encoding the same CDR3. The CDR3, as DNA: TGCGCCAGCAGCCCGGACACCTTGAACACTGAAGCTTTCTTT. Translated: CASSPDTLNTEAFF. This chain joins TRBV5-1 and TRBJ1-1; tentatively, D is TRBD1 (5 bases). Trimming took 4 bases from V and 0 from J, leaving 10 bases between them. This CDR3 contains 14 residues. Germline V gene data show CDR1 as SGHRS and CDR2 as YFSETQ. The full variable domain, its missing parts supplied by reference TRBV5-1 and TRBJ1-1, is KAGVTQTPRYLIKTRGQQVTLSCSPISGHRSVSWYQQTPGQGLQFLFEYFSETQRNKGNFPGRFSGRQFSNSRSEMNVSTLELGDSALYLCASSPDTLNTEAFFGQGTRLTVV.